Listed below are T cell receptor beta chains from one sample, sequenced in a study of regulatory T cells in long-lasting Graves disease. From the multiplex PCR reads, TCRdb called clonotypes with MiXCR, one entry per CDR3 protein. The data contain about 660,000 distinct CDR3 sequences, about 30% of them singletons. Specimen: peripheral blood mononuclear cells (PBMCs), collected when the disease was refractory, from a patient treated with antithyroid drugs. These receptor sequences come from a female donor with Graves disease. The CDR3 runs from the conserved cysteine through the conserved F or W. D genes are given only for firm matches. A clone size is listed for some rows: how often the clone was seen (once, few, many), or a class if it is expanded.

clone_size: few; cdr3_length: 14; d_call: NA; j_call: TRBJ1-1; v_call: TRBV5-1; cdr3_aa: CASSSRWVGTEAFF; cdr3_nt: TGCGCCAGCAGCTCCCGGTGGGTTGGCACTGAAGCTTTCTTT
clone_size: many; cdr3_length: 13; d_call: NA; j_call: TRBJ1-1; v_call: TRBV3-1; cdr3_aa: CASSQVVNTEAFF; cdr3_nt: TGTGCCAGCAGCCAAGTGGTGAACACTGAAGCTTTCTTT
clone_size: many; cdr3_length: 14; d_call: NA; j_call: TRBJ2-7; v_call: TRBV28; cdr3_aa: CASSLSARAHEQYF; cdr3_nt: TGTGCCAGCAGTTTATCGGCCAGGGCACACGAGCAGTACTTC
clone_size: NA; cdr3_length: 14; d_call: NA; j_call: TRBJ1-1; v_call: TRBV7-9; cdr3_aa: CASSFSRGDTEAFF; cdr3_nt: TGTGCCAGCAGCTTCTCACGGGGGGACACTGAAGCTTTCTTT
clone_size: many; cdr3_length: 17; d_call: TRBD1; j_call: TRBJ1-1; v_call: TRBV12-5; cdr3_aa: CASAKPLTGQMNTEAFF; cdr3_nt: TGTGCTAGTGCCAAACCTCTAACGGGACAGATGAACACTGAAGCTTTCTTT
clone_size: NA; cdr3_length: 12; d_call: NA; j_call: TRBJ1-1; v_call: TRBV19; cdr3_aa: CASTGHPREAFF; cdr3_nt: TGTGCCAGTACTGGGCACCCCCGTGAAGCTTTCTTT
clone_size: NA; cdr3_length: 13; d_call: TRBD1; j_call: TRBJ1-1; v_call: TRBV28; cdr3_aa: CASRPRTGFEAFF; cdr3_nt: TGTGCCAGCAGACCCCGGACAGGGTTCGAGGCTTTCTTT
clone_size: NA; cdr3_length: 17; d_call: TRBD2; j_call: TRBJ2-2; v_call: TRBV28; cdr3_aa: CASSLSRLAGRTGELFF; cdr3_nt: TGTGCCAGCAGTTTATCAAGACTAGCGGGACGAACCGGGGAGCTGTTTTTT
clone_size: NA; cdr3_length: 11; d_call: NA; j_call: TRBJ2-5; v_call: TRBV29-1; cdr3_aa: CSVEKGETQYF; cdr3_nt: TGCAGCGTTGAAAAGGGAGAGACCCAGTACTTC
clone_size: NA; cdr3_length: 12; d_call: NA; j_call: TRBJ1-1; v_call: TRBV20-1; cdr3_aa: CSARAMNTEAFF; cdr3_nt: TGCAGTGCTAGGGCTATGAACACTGAAGCTTTCTTT
clone_size: NA; cdr3_length: 15; d_call: NA; j_call: TRBJ1-5; v_call: TRBV3-1; cdr3_aa: CASSQVPGVNQPQHF; cdr3_nt: TGTGCCAGCAGCCAAGTCCCAGGGGTCAATCAGCCCCAGCATTTT
clone_size: many; cdr3_length: 14; d_call: TRBD2; j_call: TRBJ2-7; v_call: TRBV11-2; cdr3_aa: CASSLLPAGGEQYF; cdr3_nt: TGTGCCAGCAGTCTCCTGCCAGCGGGAGGCGAGCAGTACTTC
clone_size: NA; cdr3_length: 17; d_call: NA; j_call: TRBJ2-2; v_call: TRBV28; cdr3_aa: CASSPQTGLANTGELFF; cdr3_nt: TGTGCCAGCAGTCCCCAAACTGGACTCGCGAACACCGGGGAGCTGTTTTTT
clone_size: few; cdr3_length: 15; d_call: NA; j_call: TRBJ1-5; v_call: TRBV20-1; cdr3_aa: CSARVSGGTGQPQHF; cdr3_nt: TGCAGTGCTAGAGTTTCAGGAGGGACCGGACAGCCCCAGCATTTT
clone_size: NA; cdr3_length: 13; d_call: NA; j_call: TRBJ1-1; v_call: TRBV27; cdr3_aa: CASSSFSGSEAFF; cdr3_nt: TGTGCCAGCAGCTCCTTTTCCGGGTCGGAAGCTTTCTTT
clone_size: many; cdr3_length: 14; d_call: TRBD1; j_call: TRBJ1-2; v_call: TRBV12-3/TRBV12-4; cdr3_aa: CASSSSTGAGGYTF; cdr3_nt: TGTGCCAGCAGTTCCTCCACAGGGGCGGGTGGCTACACCTTC
clone_size: NA; cdr3_length: 13; d_call: NA; j_call: TRBJ2-3; v_call: TRBV7-2; cdr3_aa: CASSLAFSDTQYF; cdr3_nt: TGTGCCAGCAGCTTAGCTTTTTCGGATACGCAGTATTTT
clone_size: NA; cdr3_length: 11; d_call: NA; j_call: TRBJ1-5; v_call: TRBV29-1; cdr3_aa: CSVGEGQPQHF; cdr3_nt: TGCAGCGTTGGTGAGGGCCAGCCCCAGCATTTT
clone_size: few; cdr3_length: 15; d_call: NA; j_call: TRBJ2-5; v_call: TRBV7-2; cdr3_aa: CASSLWKRDQETQYF; cdr3_nt: TGTGCCAGCAGCTTATGGAAGCGGGACCAAGAGACCCAGTACTTC
clone_size: many; cdr3_length: 13; d_call: NA; j_call: TRBJ1-6; v_call: TRBV11-2; cdr3_aa: CASSLAFASPLHF; cdr3_nt: TGTGCCAGCAGCTTAGCTTTCGCCTCACCCCTCCACTTT
clone_size: NA; cdr3_length: 15; d_call: TRBD2; j_call: TRBJ2-3; v_call: TRBV5-1; cdr3_aa: CASSLAGGSTDTQYF; cdr3_nt: TGTGCCAGCAGTTTGGCGGGGGGAAGCACAGATACGCAGTATTTT
clone_size: NA; cdr3_length: 13; d_call: NA; j_call: TRBJ2-1; v_call: TRBV28; cdr3_aa: CASGRGTYNEQFF; cdr3_nt: TGTGCCAGCGGTCGGGGCACCTACAATGAGCAGTTCTTC
clone_size: NA; cdr3_length: 13; d_call: NA; j_call: TRBJ1-2; v_call: TRBV6-1; cdr3_aa: CASSEASRLGYTF; cdr3_nt: TGTGCCAGCAGTGAAGCATCAAGGTTAGGCTACACCTTC
clone_size: NA; cdr3_length: 14; d_call: TRBD1; j_call: TRBJ1-6; v_call: TRBV29-1; cdr3_aa: CSVQVGQGDSPLHF; cdr3_nt: TGCAGCGTTCAGGTCGGACAGGGAGATTCACCCCTCCACTTT
clone_size: many; cdr3_length: 15; d_call: NA; j_call: TRBJ1-4; v_call: TRBV28; cdr3_aa: CASLFRAGMNEKLFF; cdr3_nt: TGTGCCAGCCTCTTTAGGGCAGGGATGAATGAAAAACTGTTTTTT
clone_size: NA; cdr3_length: 15; d_call: NA; j_call: TRBJ1-5; v_call: TRBV5-1; cdr3_aa: CASSLNTGKDQPQHF; cdr3_nt: TGCGCCAGCAGCTTGAATACGGGGAAGGATCAGCCCCAGCATTTT
clone_size: NA; cdr3_length: 14; d_call: TRBD1; j_call: TRBJ1-2; v_call: TRBV9; cdr3_aa: CASSAGQGQGGYTF; cdr3_nt: TGTGCCAGCAGCGCGGGACAGGGGCAGGGGGGCTACACCTTC
clone_size: few; cdr3_length: 18; d_call: TRBD1; j_call: TRBJ2-7; v_call: TRBV2; cdr3_aa: CASSAPRTAGTGSYEQYF; cdr3_nt: TGTGCCAGCAGTGCCCCGCGGACCGCCGGGACAGGGTCCTACGAGCAGTACTTC
clone_size: few; cdr3_length: 14; d_call: TRBD2; j_call: TRBJ2-7; v_call: TRBV12-3/TRBV12-4; cdr3_aa: CASTSPGGPYEQYF; cdr3_nt: TGTGCCAGCACATCACCGGGGGGGCCGTACGAGCAGTACTTC
clone_size: few; cdr3_length: 12; d_call: TRBD1; j_call: TRBJ1-4; v_call: TRBV5-1; cdr3_aa: CASSATGGKLFF; cdr3_nt: TGCGCCAGCAGCGCCACAGGGGGAAAACTGTTTTTT
clone_size: NA; cdr3_length: 14; d_call: NA; j_call: TRBJ1-4; v_call: TRBV6-2/TRBV6-3; cdr3_aa: CATTEGLLNEKLFF; cdr3_nt: TGTGCCACCACGGAGGGACTGTTAAATGAAAAACTGTTTTTT
clone_size: few; cdr3_length: 13; d_call: NA; j_call: TRBJ2-7; v_call: TRBV7-2; cdr3_aa: CASSIVQGGEQYF; cdr3_nt: TGTGCCAGCAGCATCGTCCAGGGGGGCGAGCAGTACTTC
clone_size: many; cdr3_length: 15; d_call: NA; j_call: TRBJ1-2; v_call: TRBV28; cdr3_aa: CASTSRWGATYGYTF; cdr3_nt: TGTGCCAGCACGTCCAGGTGGGGGGCGACCTATGGCTACACCTTC
clone_size: few; cdr3_length: 13; d_call: NA; j_call: TRBJ1-5; v_call: TRBV19; cdr3_aa: CASSISDNQPQHF; cdr3_nt: TGTGCCAGTAGTATTTCCGACAATCAGCCCCAGCATTTT
clone_size: many; cdr3_length: 14; d_call: TRBD1; j_call: TRBJ2-7; v_call: TRBV28; cdr3_aa: CASSSSGTGVEQYF; cdr3_nt: TGTGCCAGCAGTTCTTCCGGGACAGGGGTCGAGCAGTACTTC
clone_size: NA; cdr3_length: 16; d_call: TRBD2; j_call: TRBJ2-1; v_call: TRBV5-1; cdr3_aa: CASSLELAGGSNEQFF; cdr3_nt: TGCGCCAGCAGCTTGGAACTAGCGGGAGGGAGCAATGAGCAGTTCTTC
clone_size: few; cdr3_length: 15; d_call: NA; j_call: TRBJ1-2; v_call: TRBV5-5; cdr3_aa: CASTDELYGVYGYTF; cdr3_nt: TGTGCCAGCACCGACGAACTATACGGGGTCTATGGCTACACCTTC
clone_size: once; cdr3_length: 15; d_call: NA; j_call: TRBJ1-5; v_call: TRBV20-1; cdr3_aa: CSVSETPYSNQPQHF; cdr3_nt: TGCAGTGTTAGTGAGACACCTTATAGCAATCAGCCCCAGCATTTT
clone_size: NA; cdr3_length: 14; d_call: NA; j_call: TRBJ2-1; v_call: TRBV2; cdr3_aa: CASIPSRSGNEQFF; cdr3_nt: TGTGCCAGCATCCCGAGCCGGAGTGGGAATGAGCAGTTCTTC
clone_size: NA; cdr3_length: 17; d_call: TRBD1; j_call: TRBJ2-3; v_call: TRBV4-1; cdr3_aa: CASSQVQGQASTDTQYF; cdr3_nt: TGCGCCAGCAGCCAAGTCCAAGGACAGGCTAGCACAGATACGCAGTATTTT
clone_size: few; cdr3_length: 12; d_call: NA; j_call: TRBJ2-5; v_call: TRBV29-1; cdr3_aa: CSVHRGGETQYF; cdr3_nt: TGCAGCGTACACAGGGGAGGGGAGACCCAGTACTTC
clone_size: few; cdr3_length: 19; d_call: NA; j_call: TRBJ1-1; v_call: TRBV11-1; cdr3_aa: CASSSPRRGALNVNTEAFF; cdr3_nt: TGTGCCAGCAGCTCACCTCGCCGGGGGGCCCTAAACGTGAACACTGAAGCTTTCTTT
clone_size: NA; cdr3_length: 15; d_call: NA; j_call: TRBJ2-2; v_call: TRBV4-2; cdr3_aa: CASSQEGRNTGELFF; cdr3_nt: TGTGCCAGCAGCCAAGAAGGGAGGAACACCGGGGAGCTGTTTTTT
clone_size: NA; cdr3_length: 12; d_call: NA; j_call: TRBJ2-2; v_call: TRBV10-3; cdr3_aa: CAISDPTGELFF; cdr3_nt: TGTGCCATCAGTGACCCGACGGGGGAGCTGTTTTTT
clone_size: NA; cdr3_length: 16; d_call: TRBD1; j_call: TRBJ2-2; v_call: TRBV7-6; cdr3_aa: CASSFETGANTGELFF; cdr3_nt: TGTGCCAGCAGCTTTGAGACAGGGGCGAACACCGGGGAGCTGTTTTTT
clone_size: NA; cdr3_length: 15; d_call: TRBD1; j_call: TRBJ1-4; v_call: TRBV3-1; cdr3_aa: CASSQLSRDSGKLFF; cdr3_nt: TGTGCCAGCAGCCAACTTTCCCGGGACAGCGGAAAACTGTTTTTT
clone_size: NA; cdr3_length: 15; d_call: NA; j_call: TRBJ1-5; v_call: TRBV19; cdr3_aa: CASSALGGSNQPQHF; cdr3_nt: TGTGCCAGTAGTGCGCTGGGGGGTAGCAATCAGCCCCAGCATTTT
clone_size: NA; cdr3_length: 15; d_call: NA; j_call: TRBJ1-4; v_call: TRBV9; cdr3_aa: CASSVELGQGEKLFF; cdr3_nt: TGTGCCAGCAGCGTAGAGCTGGGGCAGGGTGAAAAACTGTTTTTT